This TCR beta chain stems from a study of T cells in Graves' hyperthyroidism and ophthalmopathy. Amplified regions were TCR beta CDR3 sequences from RNA transcripts. HTBI primers drove first-round RT-PCR of the TCR CDR3. TCRdb itself ran the multiplex PCR reads through MiXCR, one entry per CDR3 protein. Of over 350,000 distinct CDR3 sequences in the sample, approximately 17% were seen once. This clonotype was seen repeatedly, ten times or more. The study left out patients who had uncontrolled infection, other autoimmune disease, pregnancy or lactation. Trimming left V 7 bases short and J 0 bases short, with 7 bases between. The CDR3 sequence is 13 residues long. The germline gives CDR1 SGHAT, CDR2 FQNNGV.

The TCR sequence derives from a man aged 18 to 29 with Graves' ophthalmopathy. Sequenced input: blood. The V call is TRBV11-2, the J call TRBJ2-1; D remains ambiguous. CDR3 in amino acids: CASNLGSYNEQFF. The CDR3, as DNA: TGTGCCAGCAACCTAGGCTCCTACAATGAGCAGTTCTTC.